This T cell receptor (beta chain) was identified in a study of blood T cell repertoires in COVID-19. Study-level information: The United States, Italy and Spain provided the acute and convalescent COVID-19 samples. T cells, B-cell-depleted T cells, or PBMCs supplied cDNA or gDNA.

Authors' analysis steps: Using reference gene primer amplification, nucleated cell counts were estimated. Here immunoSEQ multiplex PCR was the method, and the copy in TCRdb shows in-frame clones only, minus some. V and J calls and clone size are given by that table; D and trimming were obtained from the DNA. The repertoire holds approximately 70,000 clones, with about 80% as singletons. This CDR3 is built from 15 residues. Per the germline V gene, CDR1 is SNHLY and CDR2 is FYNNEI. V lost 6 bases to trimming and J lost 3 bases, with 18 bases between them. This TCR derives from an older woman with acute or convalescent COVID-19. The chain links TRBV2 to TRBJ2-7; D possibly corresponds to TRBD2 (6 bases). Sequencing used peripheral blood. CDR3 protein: CASSSGLGGGYEQYF. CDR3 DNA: TGTGCCAGCAGCTCGGGACTTGGTGGGGGCTACGAGCAGTACTTC.